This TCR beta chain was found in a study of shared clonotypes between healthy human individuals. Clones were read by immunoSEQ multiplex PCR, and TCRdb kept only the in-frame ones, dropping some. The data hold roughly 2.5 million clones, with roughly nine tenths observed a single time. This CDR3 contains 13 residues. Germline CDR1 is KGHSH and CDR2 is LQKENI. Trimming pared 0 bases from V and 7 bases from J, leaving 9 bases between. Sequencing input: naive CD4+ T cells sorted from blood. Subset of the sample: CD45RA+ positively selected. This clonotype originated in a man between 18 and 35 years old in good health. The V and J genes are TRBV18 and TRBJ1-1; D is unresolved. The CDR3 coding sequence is TGTGCCAGCTCACCACCGGAGGTCTTTGAAGCTTTCTTT. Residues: CASSPPEVFEAFF.